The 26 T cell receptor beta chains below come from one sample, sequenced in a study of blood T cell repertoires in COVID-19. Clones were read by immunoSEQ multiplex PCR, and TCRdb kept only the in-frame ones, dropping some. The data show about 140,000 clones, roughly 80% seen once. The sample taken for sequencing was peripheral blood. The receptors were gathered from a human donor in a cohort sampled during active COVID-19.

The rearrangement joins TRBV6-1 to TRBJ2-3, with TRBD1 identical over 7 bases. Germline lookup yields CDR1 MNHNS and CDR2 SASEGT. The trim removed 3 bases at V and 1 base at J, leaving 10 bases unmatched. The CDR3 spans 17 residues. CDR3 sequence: CASSEGRGRVGTDTQYF. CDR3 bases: TGTGCCAGCAGTGAGGGAAGGGGGCGGGTCGGCACAGATACGCAGTATTTT.

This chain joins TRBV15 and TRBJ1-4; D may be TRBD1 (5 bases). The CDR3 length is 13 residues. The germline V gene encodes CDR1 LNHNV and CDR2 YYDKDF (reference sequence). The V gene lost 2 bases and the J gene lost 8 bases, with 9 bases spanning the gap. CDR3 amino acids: CATSRPDSEKLFF. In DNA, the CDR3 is TGTGCCACCAGCAGACCTGACAGCGAAAAACTGTTTTTT.

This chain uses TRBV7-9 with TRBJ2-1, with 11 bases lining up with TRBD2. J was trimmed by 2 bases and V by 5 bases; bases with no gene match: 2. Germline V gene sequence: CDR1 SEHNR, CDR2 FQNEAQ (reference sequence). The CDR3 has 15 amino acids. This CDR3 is CASSLSGGAYNEQFF. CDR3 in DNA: TGTGCCAGCAGCCTTAGCGGGGGGGCCTACAATGAGCAGTTCTTC.

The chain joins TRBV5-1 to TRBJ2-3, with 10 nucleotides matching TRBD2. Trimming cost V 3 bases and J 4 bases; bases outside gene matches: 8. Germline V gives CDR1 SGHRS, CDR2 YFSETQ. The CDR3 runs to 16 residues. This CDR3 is CASSSATSGAADTQYF. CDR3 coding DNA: TGCGCCAGCAGCTCAGCCACTAGCGGGGCCGCAGATACGCAGTATTTT.

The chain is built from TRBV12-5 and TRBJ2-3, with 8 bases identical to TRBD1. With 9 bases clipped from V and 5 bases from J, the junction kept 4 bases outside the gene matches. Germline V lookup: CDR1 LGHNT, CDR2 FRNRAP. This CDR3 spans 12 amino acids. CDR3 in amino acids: CASTGGVDTQYF. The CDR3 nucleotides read TGTGCTAGCACAGGGGGAGTAGATACGCAGTATTTT.

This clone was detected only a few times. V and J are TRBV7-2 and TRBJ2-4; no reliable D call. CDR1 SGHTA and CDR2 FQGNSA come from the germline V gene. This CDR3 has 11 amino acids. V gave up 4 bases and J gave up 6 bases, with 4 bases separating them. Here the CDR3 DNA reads TGTGCCAGCAGCTCCCTAAACATTCAGTACTTC. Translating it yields CASSSLNIQYF.

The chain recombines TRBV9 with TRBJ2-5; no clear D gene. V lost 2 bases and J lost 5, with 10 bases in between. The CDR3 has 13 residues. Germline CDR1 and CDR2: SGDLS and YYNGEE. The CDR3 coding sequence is TGTGCCAGCAGCGTTTCAGGATCGGAGACCCAGTACTTC. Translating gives CASSVSGSETQYF.

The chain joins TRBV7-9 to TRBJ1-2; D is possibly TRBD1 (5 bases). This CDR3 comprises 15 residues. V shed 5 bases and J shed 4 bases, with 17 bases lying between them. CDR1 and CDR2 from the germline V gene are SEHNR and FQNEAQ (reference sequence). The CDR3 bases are TGTGCCAGCAGCCCAGGGACTTTGGCCGGCTATGGCTACACCTTC. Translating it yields CASSPGTLAGYGYTF.

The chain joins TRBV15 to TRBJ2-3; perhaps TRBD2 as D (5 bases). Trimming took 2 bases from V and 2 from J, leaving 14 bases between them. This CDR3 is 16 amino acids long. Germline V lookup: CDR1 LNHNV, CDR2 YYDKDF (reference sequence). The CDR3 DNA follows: TGTGCCACCAGCAGATACCCCGGGGAATTCACAGATACGCAGTATTTT. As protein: CATSRYPGEFTDTQYF.

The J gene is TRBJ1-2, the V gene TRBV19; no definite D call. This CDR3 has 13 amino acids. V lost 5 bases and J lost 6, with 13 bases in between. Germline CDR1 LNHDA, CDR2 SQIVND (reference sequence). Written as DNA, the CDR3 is TGTGCCAGTAGTTGGCAGGAGGGAAATGGCTACACCTTC. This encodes CASSWQEGNGYTF. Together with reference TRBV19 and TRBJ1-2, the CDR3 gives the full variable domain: DGGITQSPKYLFRKEGQNVTLSCEQNLNHDAMYWYRQDPGQGLRLIYYSQIVNDFQKGDIAEGYSVSREKKESFPLTVTSAQKNPTAFYLCASSWQEGNGYTFGSGTRLTVV.

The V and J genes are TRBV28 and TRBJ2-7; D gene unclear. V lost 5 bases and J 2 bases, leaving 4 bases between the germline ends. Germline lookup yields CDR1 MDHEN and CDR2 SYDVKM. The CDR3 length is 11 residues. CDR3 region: CASSLTYEQYF. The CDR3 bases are TGTGCCAGCAGTCTTACCTACGAGCAGTACTTC.

The CDR3 loop reads CASSSMGRATYEQYF. CDR3 DNA: TGTGCCAGCAGCTCCATGGGGAGGGCCACCTACGAGCAGTACTTC. The J gene is TRBJ2-7, the V gene TRBV11-2, with 7 bases identical to TRBD2. The CDR3 has 15 residues. Trimming cost V 4 bases and J 2 bases; bases outside gene matches: 8. Germline V CDR1 and CDR2: SGHAT, FQNNGV.

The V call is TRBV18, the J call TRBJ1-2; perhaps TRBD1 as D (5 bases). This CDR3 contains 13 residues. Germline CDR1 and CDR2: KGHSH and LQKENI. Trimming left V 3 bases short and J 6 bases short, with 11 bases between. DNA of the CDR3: TGTGCCAGCTCACCTCCGGGGGGTAATGGCTACACCTTC. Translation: CASSPPGGNGYTF.

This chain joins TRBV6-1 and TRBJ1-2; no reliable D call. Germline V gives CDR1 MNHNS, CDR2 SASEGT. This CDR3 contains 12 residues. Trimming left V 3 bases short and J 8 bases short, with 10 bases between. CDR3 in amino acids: CASSDLFRGYTF. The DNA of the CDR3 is TGTGCCAGCAGTGACCTCTTCCGGGGCTACACCTTC.

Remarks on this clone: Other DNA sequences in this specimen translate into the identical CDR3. The CDR3 reads CASSPRGQGNSPLHF. The CDR3 DNA is TGTGCCAGCAGCCCACGCGGACAGGGGAATTCACCCCTCCACTTT. The J gene is TRBJ1-6, the V gene TRBV3-1 (or the pseudogene TRBV3-2), with 9 bases matching TRBD1. There are 15 residues in the CDR3. The V segment lost 4 bases and the J segment 7 bases; nucleotides outside the gene matches: 5. CDR1 is LGHDT, CDR2 YNNKEL, per germline (reference sequence).

CDR3 sequence: CASSQLGGYEQYF. Written as DNA, the CDR3 is TGTGCCAGCAGCCAATTGGGGGGTTACGAGCAGTACTTC. This chain connects TRBV3-1 (or the pseudogene TRBV3-2) to TRBJ2-7; a possible D gene is TRBD2 (6 bases). Trimming took off 2 bases at V and 4 bases at J, with 9 bases between the two ends. Germline lookup yields CDR1 LGHDT and CDR2 YNNKEL (reference sequence). CDR3 length: 13 residues.

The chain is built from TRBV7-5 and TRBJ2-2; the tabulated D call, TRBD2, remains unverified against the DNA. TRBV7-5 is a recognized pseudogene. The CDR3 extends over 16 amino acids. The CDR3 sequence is CARSSLGAGGTGELFF. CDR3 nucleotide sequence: TGTGCCAGAAGCTCCTTGGGGGCGGGGGGCACCGGGGAGCTGTTTTTT.

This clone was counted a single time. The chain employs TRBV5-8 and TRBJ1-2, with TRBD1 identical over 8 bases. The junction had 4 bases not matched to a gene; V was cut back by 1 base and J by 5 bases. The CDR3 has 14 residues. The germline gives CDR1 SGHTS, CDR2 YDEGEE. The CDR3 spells CASSLRTGQYGYTF. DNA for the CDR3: TGTGCCAGCAGCTTGCGGACAGGGCAATATGGCTACACCTTC.

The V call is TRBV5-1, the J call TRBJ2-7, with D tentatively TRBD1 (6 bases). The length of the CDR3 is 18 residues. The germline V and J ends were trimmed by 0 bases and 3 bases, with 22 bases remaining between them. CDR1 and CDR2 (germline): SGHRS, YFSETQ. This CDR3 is CASSLEAAATGRVYEQYF. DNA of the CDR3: TGCGCCAGCAGCTTGGAAGCCGCAGCGACAGGCAGGGTCTACGAGCAGTACTTC.

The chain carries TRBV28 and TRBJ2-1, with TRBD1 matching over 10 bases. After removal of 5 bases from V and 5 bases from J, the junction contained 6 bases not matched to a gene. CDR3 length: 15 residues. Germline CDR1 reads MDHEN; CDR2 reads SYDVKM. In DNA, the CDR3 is TGTGCCAGCAGTATAGCCGGGACAGGGGACAATGAGCAGTTCTTC. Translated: CASSIAGTGDNEQFF.

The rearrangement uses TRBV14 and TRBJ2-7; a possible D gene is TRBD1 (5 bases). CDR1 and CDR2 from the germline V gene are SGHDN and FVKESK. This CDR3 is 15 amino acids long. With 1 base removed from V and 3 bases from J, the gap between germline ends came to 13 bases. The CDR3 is CASSQGSSQVYEQYF. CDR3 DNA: TGTGCCAGCAGCCAAGGATCGTCACAGGTCTACGAGCAGTACTTC.

In DNA form, the CDR3 reads TGTGCCAGCAGAGACAGGGTCCCTCAAGAGACCCAGTACTTC. Protein sequence: CASRDRVPQETQYF. This chain joins TRBV2 and TRBJ2-5, with TRBD1 identical over 7 bases. The CDR3 spans 14 residues. Germline V lookup: CDR1 SNHLY, CDR2 FYNNEI. V trimming: 6 bases; J trimming: 2 bases; junction bases outside the gene matches: 6.

For the CDR3, the DNA is TGCGCCAGCAGCCTACGGGTCGGGAGCCCGGTAGTCGATGAGCAGTTCTTC. Amino acid sequence: CASSLRVGSPVVDEQFF. The chain has TRBV5-1 and TRBJ2-1, with D perhaps matching TRBD2 (6 bases). V was clipped by 4 bases and J by 8 bases, with 25 bases between them. Per germline, CDR1 SGHRS and CDR2 YFSETQ. CDR3 length equals 17 residues.

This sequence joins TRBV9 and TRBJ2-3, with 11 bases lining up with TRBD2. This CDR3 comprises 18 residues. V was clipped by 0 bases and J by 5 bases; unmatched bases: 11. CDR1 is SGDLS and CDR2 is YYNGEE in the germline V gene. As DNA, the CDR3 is TGTGCCAGCAGCGTAGTTTCAACTAGCGGGGGACAGGGAGATACGCAGTATTTT. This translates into CASSVVSTSGGQGDTQYF.

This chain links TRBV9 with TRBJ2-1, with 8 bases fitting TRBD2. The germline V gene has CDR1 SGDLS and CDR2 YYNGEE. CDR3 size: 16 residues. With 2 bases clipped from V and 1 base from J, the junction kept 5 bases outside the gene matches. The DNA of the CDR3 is TGTGCCAGCAGCGTTACCGGGGGGGTTTCCTACAATGAGCAGTTCTTC. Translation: CASSVTGGVSYNEQFF. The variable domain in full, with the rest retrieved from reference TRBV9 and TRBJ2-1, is DSGVTQTPKHLITATGQRVTLRCSPRSGDLSVYWYQQSLDQGLQFLIQYYNGEERAKGNILERFSAQQFPDLHSELNLSSLELGDSALYFCASSVTGGVSYNEQFFGPGTRLTVL.

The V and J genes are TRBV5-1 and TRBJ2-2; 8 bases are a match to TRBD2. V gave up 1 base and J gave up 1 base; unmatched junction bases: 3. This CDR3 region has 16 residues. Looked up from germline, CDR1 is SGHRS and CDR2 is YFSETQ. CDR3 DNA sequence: TGCGCCAGCAGCTTGAGTCTAGCGGGGAACACCGGGGAGCTGTTTTTT. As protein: CASSLSLAGNTGELFF.